The rows below give T cell receptor beta chains drawn from one sample of a study of blood T cell repertoires in COVID-19. Using immunoSEQ multiplex PCR, the repertoire was profiled, and TCRdb retains in-frame clones only, with some absent. In the table there are 250,000 or so clones, 83% of which are singletons. Material: peripheral blood. The receptors stem from a human donor in a cohort sampled during active COVID-19. Each CDR3 is given with its conserved first and last residue. Each record gives: clone size, V gene, D gene, J gene, CDR3 DNA, CDR3 protein. The D gene is left open where the match is weak. Rows may omit the clone size; those that give it use once, few, many or a size class.

few	TRBV5-4	NA	TRBJ2-6	TGTGCCAGCAGCTCATCTATGAACTCTGGGGCCAACGTCCTGACTTTC	CASSSSMNSGANVLTF
NA	TRBV6-5	TRBD1	TRBJ1-3	TGTGCCAGCAGCCAAATACAGGGGGCTGGAAACACCATATATTTT	CASSQIQGAGNTIYF
NA	TRBV18	NA	TRBJ1-1	TGTGCCAGCTCCCCGTCAAAGGGGGTGACGAACACTGAAGCTTTCTTT	CASSPSKGVTNTEAFF
NA	TRBV6-5	TRBD1	TRBJ1-1	TGTGCCAGCAGAGACCAGGGGGCTAGTGAAGCTTTCTTT	CASRDQGASEAFF
NA	TRBV10-3	TRBD1	TRBJ1-5	TGTGCCATCAGTGAGGCGACAGGGGGAGATCAGCCCCAGCATTTT	CAISEATGGDQPQHF
NA	TRBV9	NA	TRBJ2-5	TGTGCCAGCAGCCTTGAGGACTCCCGGACCCAGTACTTC	CASSLEDSRTQYF
once	TRBV19	TRBD1	TRBJ1-6	TGTGCCAGTAGTCCTACGGGACAGCCAAATTCACCCCTCCACTTT	CASSPTGQPNSPLHF
once	TRBV5-1	NA	TRBJ1-6	TGCGCCAGCAGCTTGGGACAGATAGATTCACCCCTCCACTTT	CASSLGQIDSPLHF
NA	TRBV7-9	TRBD2	TRBJ2-1	TGTGCCAGCAGCTTATTAGGTGATGGCGGGAGGCTGTACAATGAGCAGTTCTTC	CASSLLGDGGRLYNEQFF
NA	TRBV6-5	TRBD1	TRBJ1-1	TGTGCCAGCAGTTACCTACAGGGGGGTGTGTCAGCTTTCTTT	CASSYLQGGVSAFF
NA	TRBV28	NA	TRBJ2-1	TGTGCCAGCAGTTCTAGCCATCATGAGCAGTTCTTC	CASSSSHHEQFF
NA	TRBV15	TRBD1	TRBJ2-5	TGTGCCACCAGCAGTGCTGACAGGGGAATTGGTGAGACCCAGTACTTC	CATSSADRGIGETQYF
NA	TRBV28	NA	TRBJ1-2	TGTGCCAGCAGTTTAACAACTAACTATGGCTACACCTTC	CASSLTTNYGYTF
NA	TRBV2	TRBD1	TRBJ2-3	TGTGCCAGCAGACCAGACAGGGGTAGCACAGATACGCAGTATTTT	CASRPDRGSTDTQYF
NA	TRBV7-9	NA	TRBJ1-5	TGTGCCAGCAGCTTAGTAACAGGGATGCGCAATCAGCCCCAGCATTTT	CASSLVTGMRNQPQHF
NA	TRBV12-5	TRBD1	TRBJ2-2	TGTGCTAGTGGGAAAATCGGGACAGGGGTAAAGAGCACCGGGGAGCTGTTTTTT	CASGKIGTGVKSTGELFF
many	TRBV13	TRBD2	TRBJ2-1	TGTGCCAGCAGCTTAGTAGGAGTAGCGGGAGGGGAATATGAGCAGTTCTTC	CASSLVGVAGGEYEQFF
NA	TRBV28	NA	TRBJ2-2	TGTGCCAGCATAGGCAGGGCCACCGGGGAGCTGTTTTTT	CASIGRATGELFF
NA	TRBV3-1/TRBV3-2	TRBD2	TRBJ2-7	TGTGCCAGCAGCCGGTCGGGGGGGCACGAGCAGTACTTC	CASSRSGGHEQYF
NA	TRBV25-1	TRBD1	TRBJ1-2	TGTGCCAGCAGGGGGAGACAGGGTCTCTATGGCTACACCTTC	CASRGRQGLYGYTF
few	TRBV10-3	TRBD2	TRBJ2-1	TGTGCCGTCTCGGGAGGGCCGAAGGGGGAGCAGTTCTTC	CAVSGGPKGEQFF
NA	TRBV11-1	NA	TRBJ1-3	TGTGCCAGCAGAGCAACAGGAACGAACACCATATATTTT	CASRATGTNTIYF
NA	TRBV19	TRBD1	TRBJ2-4	TGTGCCAGTAGTCCACAGGACAGGTCGAACATTCAGTACTTC	CASSPQDRSNIQYF
NA	TRBV19	TRBD1	TRBJ2-7	TGTGCCAGTAGTAGTCCGGGCAGGGGGTACGAGCAGTACTTC	CASSSPGRGYEQYF
NA	TRBV7-9	NA	TRBJ1-1	TGTGCCAGCAGCTTAGAGGCAGGGCTGGGTGAAGCTTTCTTT	CASSLEAGLGEAFF
NA	TRBV30	NA	TRBJ2-7	TGTGCCTGGAGTGCCCCCCCCTACGGCGAGCAGTACTTC	CAWSAPPYGEQYF
NA	TRBV30	TRBD1	TRBJ2-3	TGTGCCTGGGCGCATGGACAGGGTACGGATACGCAGTATTTT	CAWAHGQGTDTQYF
NA	TRBV7-2	NA	TRBJ1-3	TGTGCCAGCAGCACAAACAGGGTCTCGCGGTCTGGAAACACCATATATTTT	CASSTNRVSRSGNTIYF
once	TRBV6-5	TRBD1	TRBJ2-7	TGTGCCAGCAGACCGGGACAGGGAGCGTGGGACGAGCAGTACTTC	CASRPGQGAWDEQYF
NA	TRBV7-9	TRBD1	TRBJ2-3	TGTGCCAGCAGCTCATCCCGGGACAGTAACACAGATACGCAGTATTTT	CASSSSRDSNTDTQYF
NA	TRBV5-4	NA	TRBJ1-1	TGTGCCAGCAGCAACCGGGACAAGGGTTGGACTGAAGCTTTCTTT	CASSNRDKGWTEAFF
NA	TRBV13	NA	TRBJ2-2	TGTGCCAGCAGCGCCACCCGCAGGGCTGAAACCGGGGAGCTGTTTTTT	CASSATRRAETGELFF
NA	TRBV10-3	TRBD1	TRBJ1-2	TGTGCCGCTCATGGGGACAGGAGCCTCTTCTATGGCTACACCTTC	CAAHGDRSLFYGYTF
NA	TRBV19	NA	TRBJ2-3	TGTGCCAGTAGTACCCGAAGCGCGAGCACAGATACGCAGTATTTT	CASSTRSASTDTQYF
NA	TRBV5-1	NA	TRBJ2-5	TGCGCCAGCAGCTTGGTTCAGGGCGAAGAGACCCAGTACTTC	CASSLVQGEETQYF
NA	TRBV18	NA	TRBJ1-6	TGTGCCAGCTCACCACCAAGGGGTGGAGATAATTCACCCCTCCACTTT	CASSPPRGGDNSPLHF
NA	TRBV6-5	NA	TRBJ1-5	TGTGCCAGCAGCGCGGATCAGCCCCAGCATTTT	CASSADQPQHF
NA	TRBV7-2	TRBD1	TRBJ2-7	TGTGCCAGCAGTTTCGACAGGGGGCGCAGGGAGCAGTACTTC	CASSFDRGRREQYF
NA	TRBV5-1	TRBD1	TRBJ1-1	TGCGCCAGCAGCTCGAAATTACAGGGGGCAGGGGCTAACACTGAAGCTTTCTTT	CASSSKLQGAGANTEAFF
NA	TRBV6-4	NA	TRBJ2-7	TGTGCCAGCAGTGAGGCCCTAGCTCCCTCCTACGAGCAGTACTTC	CASSEALAPSYEQYF